Listed below are T cell receptor beta chains from one sample, sequenced in a study of T cell repertoires in cytomegalovirus infection. A single record per CDR3 protein comes from TCRdb applying MiXCR to the reads. The sample lists about 310,000 distinct CDR3 sequences; 17% were seen once. Sequencing input: PBMCs. These TCRs come from a human donor in good health (CMV status not recorded). Some clones in this sample may be carry-over from other donors' samples. Each CDR3 is given with its conserved first and last residue. The D gene is left open where the match is weak. Rows may omit the clone size; those that give it use once, few, many or a size class.

- | TRBJ1-1 | - | TRBV29-1 | TGCAGCGTTGGAAAGGGGGGCCGGAACACTGAAGCTTTCTTT | CSVGKGGRNTEAFF
few | TRBJ2-5 | - | TRBV7-2 | TGTGCCAGCAGCCCCGACAACCAAGAGACCCAGTACTTC | CASSPDNQETQYF
few | TRBJ1-4 | TRBD1 | TRBV7-9 | TGTGCCAGCAGCAAAATGGGTCCAGGGGGACTTGGTGAAAAACTGTTTTTT | CASSKMGPGGLGEKLFF
- | TRBJ1-1 | TRBD1 | TRBV12-3/TRBV12-4 | TGTGCCAGCAGGGGACAGGGGACTGAAGCTTTCTTT | CASRGQGTEAFF
many | TRBJ1-1 | - | TRBV6-2/TRBV6-3 | TGTGCCAGCAGTCCCGACGGACGAGGGGGTCCGCACACTGAAGCTTTCTTT | CASSPDGRGGPHTEAFF
few | TRBJ1-5 | - | TRBV6-6 | TGTGCCAGCAGTTACTCGATTGGGCGTGTCAGGGTCAATCAGCCCCAGCATTTT | CASSYSIGRVRVNQPQHF
- | TRBJ2-1 | TRBD2 | TRBV20-1 | TGCAGTGCTAGAGACCCACTAGCGGGGGGTTCCAATGAGCAGTTCTTC | CSARDPLAGGSNEQFF
- | TRBJ2-4 | - | TRBV9 | TGTGCCAGCAGCCCACGCGAGGGGGAGGAAAACATTCAGTACTTC | CASSPREGEENIQYF
many | TRBJ1-5 | - | TRBV28 | TGTGCCAGCGGGTTAAGTTATAGCAATCAGCCCCAGCATTTT | CASGLSYSNQPQHF
once | TRBJ2-3 | TRBD1 | TRBV11-2 | TGTGCCAGCAGCTTATTCGGTCCGACAGGGGGCACAGATACGCAGTATTTT | CASSLFGPTGGTDTQYF
many | TRBJ1-1 | - | TRBV7-2 | TGTGCCAGCAGCCAAGGACGGTACACTGAAGCTTTCTTT | CASSQGRYTEAFF
- | TRBJ2-5 | TRBD1 | TRBV11-2 | TGTGCCAGCAACCGACAGGGCTCTCGGGAGACCCAGTACTTC | CASNRQGSRETQYF
few | TRBJ2-5 | TRBD2 | TRBV5-6 | TGTGCCAGCAGCTTCAGGACAGGGAGACTAGCGGGGGGTATGAAGACCCAGTACTTC | CASSFRTGRLAGGMKTQYF
- | TRBJ2-1 | - | TRBV11-2 | TGTGCCAGCAGCCCAACGGTTGTGGAGAACAATGAGCAGTTCTTC | CASSPTVVENNEQFF
many | TRBJ2-3 | - | TRBV7-2 | TGTGCCAGCAGCTCGAGGGGTGGCGGGTCAGATACGCAGTATTTT | CASSSRGGGSDTQYF
- | TRBJ2-7 | - | TRBV7-3 | TGTGCCAGCAGCTTAATGGCGGGCGGGCAAAACCACGAGCAGTACTTC | CASSLMAGGQNHEQYF
- | TRBJ1-6 | TRBD1 | TRBV4-2 | TGTGCCAGCAGCCGACGACAGGGCAGTTTTTCACCCCTCCACTTT | CASSRRQGSFSPLHF
few | TRBJ2-7 | TRBD1 | TRBV28 | TGTGCCAGCAGTTTGCTACAACAGGGACAGGGGGCAGAGGAGCAGTACTTC | CASSLLQQGQGAEEQYF
- | TRBJ2-3 | TRBD1 | TRBV7-9 | TGTGCCAGCAGCTTCTTTGGTACAGGGGAAGCAGATACGCAGTATTTT | CASSFFGTGEADTQYF
- | TRBJ2-3 | TRBD1 | TRBV20-1 | TGCAGTGCTAAGACAGGGCTGGCAGATACGCAGTATTTT | CSAKTGLADTQYF
- | TRBJ1-6 | TRBD1 | TRBV2 | TGTGCCAGCCGGACAGGTCAATCGCCCCTCCACTTT | CASRTGQSPLHF
few | TRBJ1-2 | - | TRBV12-3/TRBV12-4 | TGTGCCAGCAGCCAAGGGGGGGGCTTAGATGGCTACACCTTC | CASSQGGGLDGYTF
- | TRBJ1-1 | - | TRBV6-5 | TGTGCCAGCAGTTTCGAGCCTCGATCTGAAGCTTTCTTT | CASSFEPRSEAFF
many | TRBJ2-2 | - | TRBV7-6 | TGTGCCAGCAGCCGCCGGACTCTCGCGGGGGAGCTGTTTTTT | CASSRRTLAGELFF
- | TRBJ2-1 | TRBD1 | TRBV7-9 | TGTGCCAGCAGCGCCGGACAGGGGAGTACCTACAATGAGCAGTTCTTC | CASSAGQGSTYNEQFF
many | TRBJ2-2 | TRBD2 | TRBV28 | TGTGCCAGCAGCGCCCCCAAACTAGCGGGGGGGCGAAACACCGGGGAGCTGTTTTTT | CASSAPKLAGGRNTGELFF
few | TRBJ2-7 | - | TRBV19 | TGTGCCAGTAGTATAGTAAACGGATACGAGCAGTACTTC | CASSIVNGYEQYF
few | TRBJ2-1 | TRBD2 | TRBV20-1 | TGCAGTGCTAGAGGACTAGCGGGAGACAATGAGCAGTTCTTC | CSARGLAGDNEQFF
many | TRBJ2-5 | - | TRBV7-2 | TGTGCCAGCAGTCCCCATTTTGGGGAGCCGACCCAGTACTTC | CASSPHFGEPTQYF
many | TRBJ1-1 | - | TRBV7-9 | TGTGCCAGCAGCTCCGATGTAGCCCCTAAAGCTTTCTTT | CASSSDVAPKAFF
many | TRBJ2-7 | - | TRBV28 | TGTGCCAGCAGCTTGACCCGCGAGCAGTACTTC | CASSLTREQYF
- | TRBJ1-1 | TRBD1 | TRBV19 | TGTGCCAGTAGTAGAACTCGGGACAGGAGAGAAGCTTTCTTT | CASSRTRDRREAFF
- | TRBJ1-2 | - | TRBV10-3 | TGTGCCATCAGTCGGGACATAGCGGTCTATGGCTACACCTTC | CAISRDIAVYGYTF
many | TRBJ2-3 | - | TRBV7-8 | TGTGCCAGCAGCTTAGCGTTGGGGGCTAGCGGTCGCACAGATACGCAGTATTTT | CASSLALGASGRTDTQYF
- | TRBJ2-7 | TRBD1 | TRBV19 | TGTGCCAGTAGTTCTCAGGGGGCCTACGAGCAGTACTTC | CASSSQGAYEQYF
once | TRBJ2-2 | - | TRBV5-6 | TGTGCCAGCAGCTTGGCTAGCTACAGCACCGGGGAGCTGTTTTTT | CASSLASYSTGELFF
- | TRBJ2-1 | - | TRBV7-9 | TGTGCCAGCAGCTTGGGGGACAATGAGCAGTTCTTC | CASSLGDNEQFF
- | TRBJ2-3 | TRBD1 | TRBV7-9 | TGTGCCAGCAGTCTTACAGGGGGCGATTGGGATACGCAGTATTTT | CASSLTGGDWDTQYF
many | TRBJ1-2 | - | TRBV7-2 | TGTGCCAGCAGCCGAGGGGGGGGCGCAGACTATGGCTACACCTTC | CASSRGGGADYGYTF
many | TRBJ1-1 | TRBD1 | TRBV7-9 | TGTGCCAGCAGCTTAATTGAGGGGGCTACTGAAGCTTTCTTT | CASSLIEGATEAFF
few | TRBJ2-1 | TRBD2 | TRBV11-3 | TGTGCCAGCAGCTTAGAACGGGGGGGGTCCTACAATGAGCAGTTCTTC | CASSLERGGSYNEQFF
- | TRBJ1-2 | - | TRBV14 | TGTGCCAGCAGCCAAGGAGTACGGGGTACTGACTATGGCTACACCTTC | CASSQGVRGTDYGYTF
- | TRBJ1-3 | - | TRBV20-1 | TGCAGTGCTAGGGAGACAGGTCACTCTGGAAACACCATATATTTT | CSARETGHSGNTIYF
many | TRBJ2-7 | TRBD1 | TRBV6-6 | TGTGCCAGCAGTTCCAGGGGGTCGAGCTCCTACGAGCAGTACTTC | CASSSRGSSSYEQYF
many | TRBJ2-3 | TRBD1 | TRBV7-9 | TGTGCCAGCAGCAGCACCGGGACAGGGGGCATCGATACGCAGTATTTT | CASSSTGTGGIDTQYF
many | TRBJ1-2 | - | TRBV7-2 | TGTGCCAGCAGCTTAGCGCGTGCCGGGGTTGGCTACACCTTC | CASSLARAGVGYTF
- | TRBJ2-3 | - | TRBV20-1 | TGCAGTGCTACGTGGGGAGATACGCAGTATTTT | CSATWGDTQYF
many | TRBJ2-7 | TRBD1 | TRBV7-2 | TGTGCCAGCAGCCAGGGACAGGTTAGCTACGAGCAGTACTTC | CASSQGQVSYEQYF
- | TRBJ1-4 | - | TRBV20-1 | TGCAGTGCTAGAGCCGGCTTAGAAAGTAATGAAAAACTGTTTTTT | CSARAGLESNEKLFF